These 5 T cell receptor beta chains came from one sample sequenced in a study of human T cells and chemical hapten exposure (dated by TCRdb to 2020 to 2023). Library construction relied on RACE. The sample was run on a NextSeq 500. The public reads were run again by TCRdb, first through fastp at Q25 and then through MiXCR, and only productive beta chains were kept. For every CDR3 protein sequence, its rows merge into one entry that carries the most common genes and DNA. The sample contains 380,000 or so distinct CDR3 sequences, approximately 5.1% of them found a single time. The top ten hold under 3% of the sample. What the time point label conveys for this sample: patch test 1, 2 weeks after DPC sensitization. The sample's treatment or condition label, decoded: therapeutic diphenylcyclopropenone sensitization with weekly scalp DPC. The starting material was whole blood, obtained in connection with sensitization to the hapten diphenylcyclopropenone (DPC). The receptors stem from a woman aged 45-65 years with alopecia areata. Some clones in this sample may be carry-over from other donors' samples.

This clonotype was recorded a few times. The genes are TRBV25-1 and TRBJ2-2; the match to TRBD2 covers 7 bases. The CDR3 covers 12 residues. The germline CDR1 and CDR2 sequences are MGHDK and SYGVNS. V dropped 8 bases and J dropped 5; count of bases not matched to a gene: 2. CDR3 nucleotide sequence: TGTGCCAGCGTGGGGGGGACCGGGGAGCTGTTTTTT. Residues: CASVGGTGELFF.

There are a few counts of this clonotype. This chain uses TRBV6-5 with TRBJ1-2, with 9 bases matching TRBD1. V lost 5 bases to trimming and J lost 6 bases; unmatched junction nucleotides: 10. The CDR3 consists of 15 residues. Germline assignment: CDR1 MNHEY and CDR2 SVGAGI. DNA of the CDR3: TGTGCCAGCAGTGGGGGCGGACAGGGGAGGAATGGCTACACCTTC. It yields the protein CASSGGGQGRNGYTF.

This clonotype was seen a few times. The gene calls are TRBV12-5 and TRBJ2-7, with a tentative D call TRBD1 (6 bases). The CDR3 extends over 14 amino acids. Germline loops: CDR1 LGHNT, CDR2 FRNRAP. Deletions cut 6 bases from V and 7 bases from J, with 19 bases between. The CDR3 sequence: CASGAGTRKEEQYF. As DNA, the CDR3 is TGTGCTAGTGGGGCCGGGACAAGGAAAGAGGAGCAGTACTTC.

This clonotype was detected many times. This chain connects TRBV6-1 to TRBJ1-1; D call uncertain. From germline, CDR1 is MNHNS and CDR2 SASEGT. The CDR3 totals 11 residues. V was shortened by 7 bases and J by 3 bases, with 6 bases between the two germline ends. The chain's CDR3 is CASTAHTEAFF. The CDR3 DNA reads as TGTGCCAGCACCGCGCACACTGAAGCTTTCTTT.

This clonotype has a count of ten or more. The chain combines TRBV4-2 with TRBJ2-1; D unresolved. V dropped 0 bases and J dropped 7 bases, with 13 bases sitting between them. This CDR3 comprises 15 residues. The V gene's germline CDR1 is LGHNA and CDR2 YNFKEQ. The chain's CDR3 is CASSQEWVGGNEQFF. The DNA of the CDR3 is TGTGCCAGCAGCCAAGAATGGGTTGGCGGAAATGAGCAGTTCTTC.